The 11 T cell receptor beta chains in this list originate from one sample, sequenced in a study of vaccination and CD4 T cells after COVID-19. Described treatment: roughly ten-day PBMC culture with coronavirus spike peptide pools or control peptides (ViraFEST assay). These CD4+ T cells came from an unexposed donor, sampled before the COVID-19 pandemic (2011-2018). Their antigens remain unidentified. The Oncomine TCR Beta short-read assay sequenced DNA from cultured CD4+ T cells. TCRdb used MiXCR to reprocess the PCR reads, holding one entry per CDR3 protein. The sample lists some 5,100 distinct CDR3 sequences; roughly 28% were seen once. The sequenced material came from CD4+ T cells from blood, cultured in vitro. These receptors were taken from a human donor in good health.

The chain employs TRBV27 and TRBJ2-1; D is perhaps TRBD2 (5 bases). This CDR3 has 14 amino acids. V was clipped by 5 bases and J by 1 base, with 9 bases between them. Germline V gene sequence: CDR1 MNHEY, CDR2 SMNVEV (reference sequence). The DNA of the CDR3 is TGTGCCAGCAGTCCCCGGACTTCCTACAATGAGCAGTTCTTC. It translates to CASSPRTSYNEQFF.

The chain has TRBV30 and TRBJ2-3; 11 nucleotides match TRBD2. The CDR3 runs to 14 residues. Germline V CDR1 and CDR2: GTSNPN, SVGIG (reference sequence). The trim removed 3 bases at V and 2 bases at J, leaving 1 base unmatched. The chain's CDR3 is CAWRLAGDTDTQYF. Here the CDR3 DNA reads TGTGCCTGGAGACTAGCGGGGGACACAGATACGCAGTATTTT.

The CDR3 DNA is TGTGCCAGCAGTCGGGGCGATCTTGGCTACACCTTC. It is translated as CASSRGDLGYTF. The V call is TRBV6-1, the J call TRBJ1-2; a possible D gene is TRBD1 (5 bases). The V gene's germline CDR1 is MNHNS and CDR2 SASEGT. The CDR3 covers 12 residues. Trimming cost V 5 bases and J 7 bases, with 11 bases left between them.

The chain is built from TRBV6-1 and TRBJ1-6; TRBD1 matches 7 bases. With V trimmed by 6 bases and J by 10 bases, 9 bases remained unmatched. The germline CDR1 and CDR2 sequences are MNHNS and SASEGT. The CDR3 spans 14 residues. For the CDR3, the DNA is TGTGCCAGCAGCCCAGACAGGGACCGATCACCCCTCCACTTT. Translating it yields CASSPDRDRSPLHF.

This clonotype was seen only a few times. In DNA, the CDR3 is TGCAGTTCCCCCCGGGCAAACGTATACAATGAGCAGTTCTTC. Its protein product is CSSPRANVYNEQFF. This chain connects TRBV20-1 to TRBJ2-1; no definite D call. V lost 8 bases to trimming and J lost 4 bases, with 18 bases between them. This CDR3 contains 14 residues. Germline CDR1 DFQATT, CDR2 SNEGSKA (reference sequence).

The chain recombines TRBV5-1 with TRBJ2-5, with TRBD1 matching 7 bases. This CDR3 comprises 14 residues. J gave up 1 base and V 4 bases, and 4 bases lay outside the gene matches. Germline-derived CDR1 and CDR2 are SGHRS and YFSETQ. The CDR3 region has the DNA TGCGCCAGCAGCCAGGGGACAGCCCAAGAGACCCAGTACTTC. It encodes CASSQGTAQETQYF.

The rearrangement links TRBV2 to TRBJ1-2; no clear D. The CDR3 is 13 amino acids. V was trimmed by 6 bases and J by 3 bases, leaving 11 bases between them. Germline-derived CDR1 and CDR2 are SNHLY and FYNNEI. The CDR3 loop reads CASSTELYYGYTF. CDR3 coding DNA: TGTGCCAGCAGCACAGAGCTCTACTATGGCTACACCTTC.

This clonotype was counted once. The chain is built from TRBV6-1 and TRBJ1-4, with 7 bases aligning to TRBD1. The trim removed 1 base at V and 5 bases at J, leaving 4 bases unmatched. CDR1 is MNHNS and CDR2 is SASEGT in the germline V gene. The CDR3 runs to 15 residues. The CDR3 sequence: CASSEVQGRNEKLFF. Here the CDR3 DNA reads TGTGCCAGCAGTGAAGTACAGGGGAGGAATGAAAAACTGTTTTTT.

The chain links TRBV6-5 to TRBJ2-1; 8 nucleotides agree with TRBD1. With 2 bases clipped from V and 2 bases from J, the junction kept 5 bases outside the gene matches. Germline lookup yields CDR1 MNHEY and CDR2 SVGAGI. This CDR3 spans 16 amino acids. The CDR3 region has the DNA TGTGCCAGCAGTTACGGCCCAGGGGGCGCCTACAATGAGCAGTTCTTC. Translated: CASSYGPGGAYNEQFF.

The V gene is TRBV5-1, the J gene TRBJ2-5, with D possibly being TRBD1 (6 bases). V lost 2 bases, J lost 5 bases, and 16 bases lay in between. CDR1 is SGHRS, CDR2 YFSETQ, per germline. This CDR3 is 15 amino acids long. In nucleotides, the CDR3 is TGCGCCAGCAGCTTAGGCGACAGGCCAAGGGAGACCCAGTACTTC. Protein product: CASSLGDRPRETQYF.

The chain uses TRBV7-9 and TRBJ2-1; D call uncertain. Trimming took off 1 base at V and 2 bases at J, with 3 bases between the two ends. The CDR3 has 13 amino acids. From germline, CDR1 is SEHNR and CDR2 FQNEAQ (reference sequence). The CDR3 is CASSLGTYNEQFF. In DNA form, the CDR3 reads TGTGCCAGCAGCTTAGGTACCTACAATGAGCAGTTCTTC.